One and the same sample provided the 11 T cell receptor beta chains below, sequenced in a study of blood T cell repertoires in COVID-19. TCRdb's copy holds only in-frame clones and misses some; the assay was immunoSEQ multiplex PCR. The sample carries a few hundred thousand clones, 87% recorded once. The sequencing input was PBMCs or T cells enriched from blood (not recorded which). All receptors derive from a man between 35 and 55 years old in a cohort exposed to, infected with or recovered from COVID-19 (not recorded which).

V and J are TRBV10-3 and TRBJ2-3; no definite D call. V lost 2 bases to trimming and J lost 1 base, with 4 bases between them. The CDR3 is 13 residues long. Germline loops: CDR1 ENHRY, CDR2 SYGVKD. CDR3 nucleotides: TGTGCCATCAGTGAGGGAGGCACAGATACGCAGTATTTT. Its translation: CAISEGGTDTQYF.

This clone appeared a few times. The chain recombines TRBV2 with TRBJ1-5; TRBD1 might be the D (6 bases). Germline assignment: CDR1 SNHLY and CDR2 FYNNEI. This CDR3 region has 15 residues. Between the trimmed V and J ends, which lost 4 bases and 2 bases, there was a span of 12 bases. CDR3 sequence reads: CASSVGGAGNQPQHF. The CDR3 DNA is TGTGCCAGCAGTGTCGGGGGGGCGGGCAATCAGCCCCAGCATTTT.

The chain has TRBV5-5 and TRBJ1-6; D remains unclear. Trimming took off 0 bases at V and 6 bases at J, with 19 bases between the two ends. The CDR3 runs to 18 residues. CDR1 is SGHKS and CDR2 is YYEKEE in the germline V gene (reference sequence). In DNA, the CDR3 is TGTGCCAGCAGCTTGGAGGCCCCCGGGGAGGCGGGTAATTCACCCCTCCACTTT. Encoded protein: CASSLEAPGEAGNSPLHF.

This clone has just a few counts. J is TRBJ1-1 and V is TRBV28, with 7 bases aligning to TRBD1. CDR3 size: 15 residues. V lost 6 bases and J lost 0; bases outside the gene matches: 7. Germline loops: CDR1 MDHEN, CDR2 SYDVKM. The CDR3 sequence: CASREYRGMNTEAFF. The DNA for the CDR3 is TGTGCCAGCAGGGAATACAGGGGCATGAACACTGAAGCTTTCTTT.

V is TRBV4-2 and J is TRBJ1-1; 7 bases are shared with TRBD1. Germline lookup yields CDR1 LGHNA and CDR2 YNFKEQ. The CDR3 spans 13 residues. The J segment lost 4 bases and the V segment lost 3 bases, leaving 2 bases of the junction unmatched. The CDR3 here is CASSQRGPTEAFF. The CDR3 DNA follows: TGTGCCAGCAGCCAGAGGGGGCCCACTGAAGCTTTCTTT.

This clone has just one count. The rearrangement joins TRBV6-2 or TRBV6-3 to TRBJ1-2, with D uncertain. V lost 2 bases and J 8 bases, leaving 9 bases between the germline ends. CDR3 length: 12 residues. From germline, CDR1 is MNHEY and CDR2 SVGEGT. CDR3 in amino acids: CASSYEAVGYTF. The DNA for the CDR3 is TGTGCCAGCAGTTACGAAGCGGTCGGCTACACCTTC.

CDR3 in amino acids: CASSLASGPNEKLFF. The CDR3 DNA follows: TGCGCCAGCAGCTTGGCTTCTGGGCCCAATGAAAAACTGTTTTTT. The gene calls are TRBV5-1 and TRBJ1-4; D unclear. V was cut by 0 bases and J by 5 bases, with 11 bases left in between. The CDR3 has 15 amino acids. Germline lookup yields CDR1 SGHRS and CDR2 YFSETQ.

J is TRBJ2-1 and V is TRBV7-2; 11 bases fit TRBD1. Germline-derived CDR1 and CDR2 are SGHTA and FQGNSA. With V trimmed by 4 bases and J by 12 bases, 5 bases remained unmatched. The CDR3 covers 13 residues. This chain's CDR3 is CASSSDRGPRQFF. The CDR3 nucleotides read TGTGCCAGCAGCTCGGACAGGGGGCCCCGGCAGTTCTTC. The full variable domain, completed using reference TRBV7-2 and TRBJ2-1, is GAGVSQSPSNKVTEKGKDVELRCDPISGHTALYWYRQSLGQGLEFLIYFQGNSAPDKSGLPSDRFSAERTGGSVSTLTIQRTQQEDSAVYLCASSSDRGPRQFFGPGTRLTVL.

CDR3 in amino acids: CASSFPGTGGNEQYF. CDR3 sequence (DNA): TGTGCCAGCAGTTTTCCCGGGACAGGGGGGAACGAGCAGTACTTC. The chain carries TRBV28 and TRBJ2-7, with TRBD1 matching over 11 bases. The CDR3 is 15 residues long. The V and J ends lost 3 bases and 5 bases, in that order; junction bases with no gene match: 6. The germline CDR1 and CDR2 sequences are MDHEN and SYDVKM.

The table lists this clone with a few counts. This chain uses TRBV6-6 with TRBJ2-7; D possibly corresponds to TRBD1 (6 bases). CDR3 length equals 14 residues. Germline V lookup: CDR1 MNHNY, CDR2 SVGAGI (reference sequence). V lost 5 bases and J lost 2, with 13 bases in between. CDR3 nucleotides: TGTGCCAGCAGTATTGGACAGCCCACCTACGAGCAGTACTTC. Amino acid sequence: CASSIGQPTYEQYF.

V usage is TRBV5-1 and J usage is TRBJ2-1, with D uncertain. This CDR3 spans 12 amino acids. The V and J ends lost 2 bases and 4 bases respectively, with 4 bases between them. Germline CDR1 is SGHRS and CDR2 is YFSETQ. Here the CDR3 reads CASSLSYNEQFF. CDR3 nucleotide sequence: TGCGCCAGCAGCTTATCATACAATGAGCAGTTCTTC.